This record looks at one T cell receptor beta chain sequence and its context. What it recognizes is unknown. The data are from a study of cytomegalovirus exposure and HLA in healthy donors. Across the study: In an earlier analysis, almost 120 million unique TCR beta sequences were found from some 200 million T cells.

Study-wide results and limits: Later, an analysis showed that TCR beta chains associated with HLA were more clonally expanded than others that were equally common. Later analysis demonstrated an association between a missense DCLRE1C variant and TCR beta V- and J-gene trimming. HLA alleles were associated with 18,000 or so TCR beta sequences in a later analysis at 0.05 false discovery rate.

PCR used 60 Vbeta primers and 13 Jbeta primers. Data came from immunoSEQ multiplex PCR; TCRdb stores just in-frame clones and leaves some out. The repertoire consists of 90,000 to 100,000 clones, with 80% to 90% occurring once and the leading ten covering more than 1.4%. J lost 5 bases, V lost 0 bases, and 9 bases had no gene match. CDR1 is MNHEY, CDR2 SMNVEV, per germline (reference sequence). This CDR3 has 17 amino acids. The sequence was collected from a man aged 35-49 years in good health and CMV-seronegative. Sequencing was done on a sample of PBMCs. The chain joins TRBV27 to TRBJ2-2, with 7 bases that match TRBD1. DNA of the CDR3: TGTGCCAGCAGTTTATCGTTCGGACAGGCTATTACCGGGGAGCTGTTTTTT. It yields the protein CASSLSFGQAITGELFF.